This is a list of T cell receptor beta chains from one sample in a study of T cell changes during pregnancy in multiple sclerosis. The assay was immunoSEQ multiplex PCR, and TCRdb's table has in-frame clones only and misses some. The sample consists of about 60,000 clones, roughly 87% of them appearing once. This sample comprised peripheral blood, obtained in the third trimester of pregnancy. Receptor source: a female donor in good health, enrolled as a control in a pregnancy study. Both conserved end residues are part of each CDR3. The D gene is left open where the match is weak. Not every row has a clone size; where given, it reads once, few, many or a size class.

TRBV11-2	.	TRBJ2-7	.	TGTGCCAGCAGCTTAGGACAGGCGAACATAGAGCAGTACTTC	CASSLGQANIEQYF
TRBV29-1	TRBD2	TRBJ2-1	.	TGCAGCGCCCTCCCTACTAGCGGGAATAGCAATGAGCAGTTCTTC	CSALPTSGNSNEQFF
TRBV27	.	TRBJ1-2	once	TGTGCCAGCAGTCCCCACCCTACAGGGACGTATGGCTACACCTTC	CASSPHPTGTYGYTF
TRBV6-6	TRBD1	TRBJ2-5	.	TGTGCCAGCAGTTACGGTTCCCAGGGGGTAGGGGCCCAGTACTTC	CASSYGSQGVGAQYF
TRBV10-3	TRBD2	TRBJ2-2	.	TGTGCCATCAGTTCCCTAGCGGCGAACACCGGGGAGCTGTTTTTT	CAISSLAANTGELFF
TRBV10-2	.	TRBJ2-1	.	TGCGCCAGCACCGGACTTTTGGGCAATGAGCAGTTCTTC	CASTGLLGNEQFF
TRBV27	TRBD1	TRBJ1-2	.	TGTGCCAGCAGTTTTAGTCGTCCGGGACAGGGGCACTATGGCTACACCTTC	CASSFSRPGQGHYGYTF
TRBV5-4	TRBD1	TRBJ1-2	.	TGTGCCAGCAGCTCGGGGAAAGGGACAGGCGACTATGGCTACACCTTC	CASSSGKGTGDYGYTF
TRBV2	.	TRBJ1-4	.	TGTGCCAGCAGTGAACGCGCCAGGGCGTCTAATGAAAAACTGTTTTTT	CASSERARASNEKLFF
TRBV7-8	.	TRBJ2-4	.	TGTGCCAGCAGCTTGGAAGAGGGCCGGGGCATTCAGTACTTC	CASSLEEGRGIQYF
TRBV19	TRBD1	TRBJ2-5	once	TGTGCCACAAGAACAGGGGGCGAGACCCAGTACTTC	CATRTGGETQYF
TRBV10-2	TRBD2	TRBJ2-2	.	TGCGCCAGCAGGGAAAGCGGGGTGGACACCGGGGAGCTGTTTTTT	CASRESGVDTGELFF
TRBV5-1	TRBD2	TRBJ2-4	.	TGCGCCAGCAGCTTGGGGAGGGAGGGCATTCAGTACTTC	CASSLGREGIQYF
TRBV6-1	.	TRBJ1-6	.	TGTGCCAGCACCGGGGATGGGAGTTCACCCCTCCACTTT	CASTGDGSSPLHF
TRBV2	TRBD1	TRBJ2-7	.	TGTGCCAGCGATACAGGGGTTTCAAGCGAGCAGTACTTC	CASDTGVSSEQYF
TRBV19	TRBD1	TRBJ1-1	.	TGTGCCAGTAGGAAACAGGGGTTGAACACTGAAGCTTTCTTT	CASRKQGLNTEAFF
TRBV6-6	TRBD1	TRBJ1-3	.	TGTGCCAGCAGTTCAGGGGGCACTGGAAACACCATATATTTT	CASSSGGTGNTIYF
TRBV9	TRBD2	TRBJ2-2	.	TGTGCCAGCAGCAACCCAATACTAGCGGGGCTAGGCGGGGAGCTGTTTTTT	CASSNPILAGLGGELFF
TRBV4-3	.	TRBJ2-7	.	TGCGCCAGCAGCCAAGCCCTACCATCCATAGCCCCCTACGAGCAGTACTTC	CASSQALPSIAPYEQYF
TRBV6-5	.	TRBJ2-3	.	TGTGCCAGCACAAGCCTCACAGATACGCAGTATTTT	CASTSLTDTQYF
TRBV5-5	TRBD1	TRBJ2-2	.	TGTGCCAGCAGTCGGGACAGGGTGGACACCGGGGAGCTGTTTTTT	CASSRDRVDTGELFF
TRBV19	TRBD1	TRBJ2-2	.	TGTGCCAGTAGCAACTCCGGGACAGCCACCGGGGAGCTGTTTTTT	CASSNSGTATGELFF
TRBV6-5	.	TRBJ1-2	.	TGTGCCAGCAGTTATGGGGAGTTAAACTATGGCTACACCTTC	CASSYGELNYGYTF
TRBV29-1	.	TRBJ2-7	.	TGCAGCGTTGAAGATGGGCGCTACGAGCAGTACTTC	CSVEDGRYEQYF
TRBV6-5	.	TRBJ2-7	.	TGTGCCAGCAGTTACTCGAACACCGAGCAGTACTTC	CASSYSNTEQYF
TRBV5-1	TRBD1	TRBJ2-7	.	TGCGCCAGCAGCTACGGACAGGGGGCGTTGGAGCAGTACTTC	CASSYGQGALEQYF
TRBV5-1	.	TRBJ1-5	.	TGCGCCAGCAGCCCCAACGGAGCACGTTGGCCCCAGCATTTT	CASSPNGARWPQHF
TRBV4-2	.	TRBJ2-3	.	TGTGCCAGCAGCCAAGGCCAGGGGAGTGATACGCAGTATTTT	CASSQGQGSDTQYF
TRBV7-2	.	TRBJ1-2	.	TGTGCCAGCAGCTTAGGGGTCCCGGGGGGGTATGGCTACACCTTC	CASSLGVPGGYGYTF
TRBV11-3	.	TRBJ2-5	few	TGTGCCAGCACCCCCACGGGCGGGGGCCTGGAGGAGACCCAGTACTTC	CASTPTGGGLEETQYF
TRBV6-1	.	TRBJ1-2	.	TGTGCCAGCAGTGAAGTAGGAGGGGCCTATGGCTACACCTTC	CASSEVGGAYGYTF
TRBV9	TRBD2	TRBJ2-2	.	TGTGCCAGCAGCGTGCGGGAGTGGTCCGGGGAGCTGTTTTTT	CASSVREWSGELFF
TRBV7-6	TRBD2	TRBJ2-1	.	TGTGCCAGCAGCTTAGCGCCGACTAGCGGGGCTTCCTACAATGAGCAGTTCTTC	CASSLAPTSGASYNEQFF
TRBV5-1	.	TRBJ2-1	.	TGCGCCAGCAGCTTGGCGACTCCAGCCGATGAGCAGTTCTTC	CASSLATPADEQFF
TRBV11-3	TRBD2	TRBJ2-7	.	TGTGCCAGCAGCTTGGGCGGGAGCGGAGTCCACGAGCAGTACTTC	CASSLGGSGVHEQYF
TRBV5-6	TRBD1	TRBJ1-6	few	TGTGCCAGCAGACAAGGGGGCTCGAATTCACCCCTCCACTTT	CASRQGGSNSPLHF
TRBV28	TRBD1	TRBJ2-7	.	TGTGCCAGCAGTTTAGTGGGACAGGTAGTCGAGCAGTACTTC	CASSLVGQVVEQYF
TRBV19	TRBD1	TRBJ2-3	.	TGTGCCAGTAGTACGACAGGGTGGAGTACGCAGTATTTT	CASSTTGWSTQYF
TRBV14	TRBD2	TRBJ2-3	.	TGTGCCAGCAGCCAAGAACGTACTAGCGGGAGCACAGATACGCAGTATTTT	CASSQERTSGSTDTQYF
TRBV12-5	TRBD2	TRBJ2-1	.	TGTGCTAGTGGTTTGGTGGAGTATAGCGGGAGACGTACCTACAATGAGCAGTTCTTC	CASGLVEYSGRRTYNEQFF
TRBV5-1	TRBD1	TRBJ2-7	.	TGCGCCAGCAGCTTGGAGGGGACAGGGTTCCACGAGCAGTACTTC	CASSLEGTGFHEQYF
TRBV5-1	.	TRBJ1-1	few	TGCGCCAGCAGCCCTGACACCGCGAACACTGAAGCTTTCTTT	CASSPDTANTEAFF
TRBV5-3	.	TRBJ1-1	once	TGTGCCAGAAGCTTGGGTGGTAGGGCCCCTAGGGGAACTGAAGCTTTCTTT	CARSLGGRAPRGTEAFF
TRBV5-1	.	TRBJ2-2	once	TGCGCCAGCAGCCCAGAATCTTACAGAGACACCGGGGAGCTGTTTTTT	CASSPESYRDTGELFF
TRBV15	.	TRBJ2-7	.	TGTGCCACCAGCAGCCCTACAAGGGGACTCCTAACCTACGAGCAGTACTTC	CATSSPTRGLLTYEQYF
TRBV19	TRBD1	TRBJ1-5	.	TGTGCCAGCTCGGGGGCAGGGGGGAATCAGCCCCAGCATTTT	CASSGAGGNQPQHF
TRBV18	TRBD2	TRBJ2-3	.	TGTGCCAGCTCACCAACTAGCGGGAGAACAGATACGCAGTATTTT	CASSPTSGRTDTQYF
TRBV15	TRBD1	TRBJ1-2	.	TGTGCCACCAGCTTCGGGACAGGGAGAAGCTACACCTTC	CATSFGTGRSYTF